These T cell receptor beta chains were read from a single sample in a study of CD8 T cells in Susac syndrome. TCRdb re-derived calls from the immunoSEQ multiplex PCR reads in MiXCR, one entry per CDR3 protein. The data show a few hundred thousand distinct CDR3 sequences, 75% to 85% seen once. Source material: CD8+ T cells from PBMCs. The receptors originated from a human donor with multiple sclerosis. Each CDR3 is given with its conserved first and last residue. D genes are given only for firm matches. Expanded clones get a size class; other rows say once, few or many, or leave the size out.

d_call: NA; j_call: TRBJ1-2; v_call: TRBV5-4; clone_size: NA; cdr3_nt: TGTGCCAGCAGCTTGGCGAGGGATTACTACACCTTC; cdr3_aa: CASSLARDYYTF
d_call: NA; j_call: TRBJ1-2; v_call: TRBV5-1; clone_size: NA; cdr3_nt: TGCGCCAGCAGCCCCCCGGGGAACCCCTATGGCTACACCTTC; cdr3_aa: CASSPPGNPYGYTF
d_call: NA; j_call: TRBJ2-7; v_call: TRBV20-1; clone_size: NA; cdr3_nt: TGCAGTGCCACAGAGGGAATAGGGCCCTACGAGCAGTACTTC; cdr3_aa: CSATEGIGPYEQYF
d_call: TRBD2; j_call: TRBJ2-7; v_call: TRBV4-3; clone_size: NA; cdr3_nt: TGCGCCAGCAGCCAAGAACTAGCGGCCTACGAGCAGTACTTC; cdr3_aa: CASSQELAAYEQYF
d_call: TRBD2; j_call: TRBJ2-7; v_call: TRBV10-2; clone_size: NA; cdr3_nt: TGCGCCAGCGGGGAACTTCCGGGACTAGCGGGAGGGGGCTACGAGCAGTACTTC; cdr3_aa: CASGELPGLAGGGYEQYF
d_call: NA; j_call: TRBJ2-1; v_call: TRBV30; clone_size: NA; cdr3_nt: TGTGCCTGGGAAGCCGGCTTCGGTGATGAGCAGTTCTTC; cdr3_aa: CAWEAGFGDEQFF
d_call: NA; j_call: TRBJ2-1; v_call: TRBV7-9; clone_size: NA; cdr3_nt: TGTGCCAGCAGTTCCAGCCCCTCCTACAATGAGCAGTTCTTC; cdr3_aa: CASSSSPSYNEQFF
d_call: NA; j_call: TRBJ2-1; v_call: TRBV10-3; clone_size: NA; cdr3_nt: TGTGCCATCAGTGGATCCTTTGAGGGTCCTTACAATGAGCAGTTCTTC; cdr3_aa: CAISGSFEGPYNEQFF
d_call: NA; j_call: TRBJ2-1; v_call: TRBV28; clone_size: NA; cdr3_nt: TGTGCCAGCAGGCATAGGGGGAGGGGGCGCGTCCATGAGCAGTTCTTC; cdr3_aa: CASRHRGRGRVHEQFF
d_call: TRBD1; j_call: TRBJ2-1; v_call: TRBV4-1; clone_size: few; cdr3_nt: TGCGCCAGCAGCCAAGGGGTAACAGGGGCCGGCGATGAGCAGTTCTTC; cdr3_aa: CASSQGVTGAGDEQFF
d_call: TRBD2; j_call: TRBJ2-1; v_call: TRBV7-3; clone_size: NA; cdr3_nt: TGTGCCAGCAGCCAAGATGGACTAGCGGGACGCAATGAGCAGTTCTTC; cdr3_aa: CASSQDGLAGRNEQFF
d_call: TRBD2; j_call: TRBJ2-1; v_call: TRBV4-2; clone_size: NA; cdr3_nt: TGTGCCAGCAGCCAAGATCCGGGTAGCGGGAGGTGGAATGAGCAGTTCTTC; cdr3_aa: CASSQDPGSGRWNEQFF
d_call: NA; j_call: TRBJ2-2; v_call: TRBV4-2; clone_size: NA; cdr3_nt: TGTGCCAGCAGCCAAGAAAGCGGAGCGAACACCGGGGAGCTGTTTTTT; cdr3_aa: CASSQESGANTGELFF
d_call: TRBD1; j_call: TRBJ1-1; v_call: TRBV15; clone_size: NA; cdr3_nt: TGTGCCACCAGCGGGGACAGGGAGAGCACTGAAGCTTTCTTT; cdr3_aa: CATSGDRESTEAFF
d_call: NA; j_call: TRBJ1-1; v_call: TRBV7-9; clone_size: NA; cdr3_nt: TGTGCCAGCAGCTCCCGAACGGTGCGCGGGGTTGGGTACACTGAAGCTTTCTTT; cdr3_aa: CASSSRTVRGVGYTEAFF
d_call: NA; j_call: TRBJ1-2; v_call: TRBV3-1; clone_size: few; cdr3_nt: TGTGCCAGCAGGGATGAGGGAGGTAGCGACTATGGCTACACCTTC; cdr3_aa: CASRDEGGSDYGYTF
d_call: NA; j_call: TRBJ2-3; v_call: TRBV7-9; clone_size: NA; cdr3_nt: TGTGCCAGCAGCTTTAGTCCGGAGGGAACAGATACGCAGTATTTT; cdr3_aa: CASSFSPEGTDTQYF
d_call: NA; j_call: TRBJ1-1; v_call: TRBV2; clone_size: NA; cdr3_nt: TGTGCCACCAGGACGGGGGAAACTGAAGCTTTCTTT; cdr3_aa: CATRTGETEAFF
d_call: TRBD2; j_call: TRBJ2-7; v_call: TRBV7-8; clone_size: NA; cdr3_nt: TGTGCCAGCACCAAAGAGACTAGCGGGGGCTACGAGCAGTACTTC; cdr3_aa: CASTKETSGGYEQYF
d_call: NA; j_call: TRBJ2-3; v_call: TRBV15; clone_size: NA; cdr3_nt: TGTGCCACCAGCAGAGATTCATCGGATACGCAGTATTTT; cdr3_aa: CATSRDSSDTQYF
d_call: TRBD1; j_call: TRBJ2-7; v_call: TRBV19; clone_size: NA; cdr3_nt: TGTGCCAGTAGTGTCGCGGGACAGGGGGACTACGAGCAGTACTTC; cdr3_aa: CASSVAGQGDYEQYF
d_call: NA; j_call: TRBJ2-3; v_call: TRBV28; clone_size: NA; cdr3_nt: TGTGCCAGCAGCCTCGGAGGGCCGTCTGGCACAGATACGCAGTATTTT; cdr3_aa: CASSLGGPSGTDTQYF
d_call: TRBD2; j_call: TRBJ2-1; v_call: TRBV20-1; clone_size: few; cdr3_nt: TGCAGTGCTCTTGGACTAGCGGGAGCAGACAATGAGCAGTTCTTC; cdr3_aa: CSALGLAGADNEQFF
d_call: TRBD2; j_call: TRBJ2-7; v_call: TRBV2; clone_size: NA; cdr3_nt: TGTGCCAGCAGTTACCTCGCCAGCGGGAGGGCCCGCGAGCAGTACTTC; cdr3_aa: CASSYLASGRAREQYF
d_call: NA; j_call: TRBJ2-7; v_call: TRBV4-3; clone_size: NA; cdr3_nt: TGCGCCAGCAGCCAAGCTAGCGACCGCTCCTACGAGCAGTACTTC; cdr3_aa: CASSQASDRSYEQYF
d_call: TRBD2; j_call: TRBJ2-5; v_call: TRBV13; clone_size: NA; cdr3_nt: TGTGCCAGCAGCTGGGGGACTAAAAGTTGGGAGACCCAGTACTTC; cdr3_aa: CASSWGTKSWETQYF
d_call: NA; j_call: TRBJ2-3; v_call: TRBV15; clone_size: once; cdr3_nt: TGTGCCACCAGCAGAGTCGTGGGATACACAGATACGCAGTATTTT; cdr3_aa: CATSRVVGYTDTQYF
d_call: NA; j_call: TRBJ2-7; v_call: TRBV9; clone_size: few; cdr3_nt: TGTGCCAGCAGCGTATCCGCCTCCACAGGGAATGAGCAGTACTTC; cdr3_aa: CASSVSASTGNEQYF
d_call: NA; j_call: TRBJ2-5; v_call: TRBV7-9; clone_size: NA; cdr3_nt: TGTGCCAGCAGCTTAGAAGTGGCTGGAGCCCTCCAAGAGACCCAGTACTTC; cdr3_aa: CASSLEVAGALQETQYF
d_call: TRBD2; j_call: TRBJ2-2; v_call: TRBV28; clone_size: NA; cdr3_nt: TGTGCCAGCAGTTCTAGGACTAGCGTGGCCGGGGAGCTGTTTTTT; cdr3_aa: CASSSRTSVAGELFF
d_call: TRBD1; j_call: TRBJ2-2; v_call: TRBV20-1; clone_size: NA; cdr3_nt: TGCAGTGCTAGAGATCGGGACAGGGGCGCCGGGGAGCTGTTTTTT; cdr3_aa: CSARDRDRGAGELFF
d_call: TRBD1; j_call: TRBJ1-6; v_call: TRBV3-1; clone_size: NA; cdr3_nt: TGTGCCAGCCGGGACAGAAGCTCCTATAATTCACCCCTCCACTTT; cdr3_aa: CASRDRSSYNSPLHF
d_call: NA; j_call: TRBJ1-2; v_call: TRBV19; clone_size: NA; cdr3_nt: TGTGCCAGTAGTCTTACGACAGGCTTCTATGGCTACACCTTC; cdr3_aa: CASSLTTGFYGYTF
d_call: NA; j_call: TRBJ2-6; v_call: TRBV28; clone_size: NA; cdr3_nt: TGTGCCAGCAACAACTCTCAGACAGATCAGTTACTCTCTGGGGCCAACGTCCTGACTTTC; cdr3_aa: CASNNSQTDQLLSGANVLTF
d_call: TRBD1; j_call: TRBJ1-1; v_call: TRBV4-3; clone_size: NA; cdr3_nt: TGCGCCAGCAGCCAAGCGTGGACAGGGGGTACTGAAGCTTTCTTT; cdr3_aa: CASSQAWTGGTEAFF
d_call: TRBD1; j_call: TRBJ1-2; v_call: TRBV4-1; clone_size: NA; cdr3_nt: TGCGCCAGCAGCTCTGGACAGGGGGTTTATGGCTACACCTTC; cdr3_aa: CASSSGQGVYGYTF
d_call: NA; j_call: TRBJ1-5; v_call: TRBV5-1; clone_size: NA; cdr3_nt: TGCGCCAGCAGCCCGTGGGACGCTAGCAATCAGCCCCAGCATTTT; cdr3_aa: CASSPWDASNQPQHF
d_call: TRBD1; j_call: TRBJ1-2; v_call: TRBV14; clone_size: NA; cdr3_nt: TGTGCCAGCAGCCCGGACGAAGGACAGGTCTATGGCTACACCTTC; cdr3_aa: CASSPDEGQVYGYTF
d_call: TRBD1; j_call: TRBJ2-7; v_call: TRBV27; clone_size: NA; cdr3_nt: TGTGCCAGCAGTAACGGACAGGGTTTACCCGAGCAGTACTTC; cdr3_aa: CASSNGQGLPEQYF
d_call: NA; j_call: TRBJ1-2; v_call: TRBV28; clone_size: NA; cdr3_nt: TGTGCCAGCAGTTTCCACCCAGGGACTAACTATGGCTACACCTTC; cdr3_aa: CASSFHPGTNYGYTF
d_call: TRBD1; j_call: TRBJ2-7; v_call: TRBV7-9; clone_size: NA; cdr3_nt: TGTGCCAGCAGCCACCGGGACAGGGCCTACGAGCAGTACTTC; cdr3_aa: CASSHRDRAYEQYF
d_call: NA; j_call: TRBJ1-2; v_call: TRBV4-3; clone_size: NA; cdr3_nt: TGCGCCAGCAGCCAAGACAGGGCCCGGCTTCCGCTTGGCTACACCTTC; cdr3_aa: CASSQDRARLPLGYTF